Presented here are 32 T cell receptor beta chains from one specimen sequenced in a study of breast tumors, draining lymph nodes, adjacent tissues. The lymph nodes were axillary draining lymph nodes from breast cancer patients. MiXCR was run by TCRdb on the multiplex PCR reads, yielding one entry per CDR3 protein. The sample has about 230,000 distinct CDR3 sequences, about 30% seen once. The sample was axillary lymph node tissue. Source of these receptors: a female donor with breast cancer. Some clones in this sample may be carry-over from other donors' samples.

In its sample, this clonotype was seen a few times. The chain uses TRBV20-1 and TRBJ1-1, with D possibly TRBD1 on 6 matching bases. Trimming cost V 3 bases and J 3 bases, with 11 bases left between them. The CDR3 has 13 residues. Germline V CDR1 and CDR2: DFQATT, SNEGSKA (reference sequence). The CDR3 sequence: CSASGGAYTEAFF. In DNA, the CDR3 is TGCAGTGCTAGCGGGGGCGCTTACACTGAAGCTTTCTTT.

To note about this clonotype: Possible read error: a much larger clone is one base away. CDR3 in DNA: TGCAGTGCTAACCCCGGGACCAACTACACTGAGCAGTTCTTC. This translates into CSANPGTNYTEQFF. J is TRBJ2-1 and V is TRBV20-1, with D perhaps assigned TRBD1 or TRBD2 (5 bases each). Germline V lookup: CDR1 DFQATT, CDR2 SNEGSKA (reference sequence). This CDR3 spans 14 amino acids.

This clonotype has at least ten counts. The genes are TRBV30 and TRBJ2-3; D possibly corresponds to TRBD1 (6 bases). V dropped 4 bases and J dropped 6 bases, with 20 bases sitting between them. The germline gives CDR1 GTSNPN, CDR2 SVGIG (reference sequence). This CDR3 region has 15 residues. The DNA for the CDR3 is TGTGCCTGGACGGCGGATCAGGGGACGAGGGATACGCAGTATTTT. It is translated as CAWTADQGTRDTQYF. The full variable domain, completed using reference TRBV30 and TRBJ2-3, is SQTIHQWPATLVQPVGSPLSLECTVEGTSNPNLYWYRQAAGRGLQLLFYSVGIGQISSEVPQNLSASRPQDRQFILSSKKLLLSDSGFYLCAWTADQGTRDTQYFGPGTRLTVL.

This clonotype showed up just once. The CDR3 end shows no conserved phenylalanine or tryptophan, and so a read error is likely. The V gene is TRBV11-2, the J gene TRBJ2-7; a weak D match, TRBD1 (6 bases). The CDR3 has 12 amino acids. The germline CDR1 and CDR2 sequences are SGHAT and FQNNGV. The CDR3 protein is CASSSQGYAQYS. The CDR3 DNA follows: TGTGCCAGCAGCTCCCAGGGGTACGCGCAGTACTCC.

The V and J genes are TRBV9 and TRBJ1-4; 10 bases are a match to TRBD1. Unmatched junction bases numbered 2, after V lost 7 bases and J lost 5 bases. Germline-derived CDR1 and CDR2 are SGDLS and YYNGEE. The length of the CDR3 is 13 residues. In DNA, the CDR3 is TGTGCCAGCGGGGGACAGGGGAATGAAAAACTGTTTTTT. Translation: CASGGQGNEKLFF.

The table lists this clonotype with many counts. The chain recombines TRBV5-1 with TRBJ2-1, with D hard to call. Germline CDR1 is SGHRS and CDR2 is YFSETQ. Trimming stripped 0 bases from V and 9 bases from J, with 7 bases between. CDR3 length equals 12 residues. The CDR3 here is CASSLELSEQFF. The CDR3 bases are TGCGCCAGCAGCTTGGAGTTGAGTGAGCAGTTCTTC. Supplemented by reference TRBV5-1 and TRBJ2-1, the full variable domain reads KAGVTQTPRYLIKTRGQQVTLSCSPISGHRSVSWYQQTPGQGLQFLFEYFSETQRNKGNFPGRFSGRQFSNSRSEMNVSTLELGDSALYLCASSLELSEQFFGPGTRLTVL.

This clonotype was picked up many times. The J gene is TRBJ2-3, the V gene TRBV12-3 or TRBV12-4; no clear D. V was cut by 4 bases and J by 3 bases, with 11 bases left in between. This CDR3 spans 14 amino acids. The CDR3 DNA reads as TGTGCCAGCAGTTACGGAAGGCGAACAGATACGCAGTATTTT. Translating it yields CASSYGRRTDTQYF.

This clonotype was recorded at least ten times. The chain has TRBV7-2 and TRBJ1-5; unclear D gene. Germline CDR1 is SGHTA and CDR2 is FQGNSA. This CDR3 comprises 13 residues. Trimming cost V 4 bases and J 9 bases, with 13 bases left between them. CDR3 in amino acids: CASSSLTPSPQHF. Written as DNA, the CDR3 is TGTGCCAGCAGCTCCCTGACCCCTTCGCCCCAGCATTTT. Supplemented by reference TRBV7-2 and TRBJ1-5, the full variable domain reads GAGVSQSPSNKVTEKGKDVELRCDPISGHTALYWYRQSLGQGLEFLIYFQGNSAPDKSGLPSDRFSAERTGGSVSTLTIQRTQQEDSAVYLCASSSLTPSPQHFGDGTRLSIL.

This clonotype came up many times. The V call is TRBV3-1, the J call TRBJ2-7; 10 bases map to TRBD2. The CDR3 is 15 amino acids. Trimming removed 10 bases from V and 0 bases from J; junction bases left unmatched: 9. Germline CDR1 reads LGHDT; CDR2 reads YNNKEL (reference sequence). CDR3 DNA: TGTGCCAACCTGAACGGACTAGCGGACTCCTACGAGCAGTACTTC. Amino acids: CANLNGLADSYEQYF.

The sample holds one count of this clonotype. This rearrangement joins TRBV24-1 to TRBJ2-5, with TRBD2 identical over 14 bases. Germline V CDR1 and CDR2: KGHDR, SFDVKD. This CDR3 comprises 15 residues. Trimming cost V 12 bases and J 9 bases; bases outside gene matches: 14. Here the CDR3 reads CAPGLAGGEGEAQYF. In DNA, the CDR3 is TGTGCCCCCGGACTAGCGGGAGGCGAGGGGGAGGCCCAGTACTTC.

The genes are TRBV20-1 and TRBJ2-1, with D perhaps being TRBD1 or TRBD2 (5 bases each). V was shortened by 1 base and J by 8 bases, with 12 bases between the two germline ends. This CDR3 is built from 13 residues. Germline assignment: CDR1 DFQATT and CDR2 SNEGSKA (reference sequence). The CDR3 nucleotides read TGCAGTGCTAGAGGGACCCTGGGGGATGAGCAGTTCTTC. This translates into CSARGTLGDEQFF.

This clonotype is classed as medium-sized. The chain combines TRBV15 with TRBJ1-4; no reliable D call. This CDR3 is built from 13 residues. Germline V gives CDR1 LNHNV, CDR2 YYDKDF (reference sequence). Trimming left V 1 base short and J 7 bases short, with 7 bases between. The CDR3 loop reads CATSRVVSEKLFF. The CDR3 coding sequence is TGTGCCACCAGCAGAGTCGTGAGTGAAAAACTGTTTTTT.

This clonotype has ten or more counts. The J gene is TRBJ2-7, the V gene TRBV20-1, with D unclear. The CDR3 has 13 residues. Germline V gives CDR1 DFQATT, CDR2 SNEGSKA (reference sequence). V was trimmed by 6 bases and J by 0 bases, leaving 12 bases between them. CDR3 DNA: TGCAGTGCGAACAGCGAACTCTCCTACGAGCAGTACTTC. Amino acid sequence: CSANSELSYEQYF.

This clonotype was seen ten or more times. The V gene is TRBV19, the J gene TRBJ2-6; D may correspond to TRBD1 or TRBD2 (5 bases each). CDR3 size: 15 residues. Trimming took off 3 bases at V and 0 bases at J, with 6 bases between the two ends. The germline gives CDR1 LNHDA, CDR2 SQIVND (reference sequence). In nucleotides, the CDR3 is TGTGCCAGTAGTATTGGGACCTCTGGGGCCAACGTCCTGACTTTC. This gives the protein CASSIGTSGANVLTF.

The sample holds a few counts of this clonotype. This rearrangement joins TRBV11-3 to TRBJ1-4; 11 nucleotides line up with TRBD1. The CDR3 has 18 residues. Germline assignment: CDR1 SGHNT and CDR2 YENEEA. The V segment lost 8 bases and the J segment 0 bases; nucleotides outside the gene matches: 11. The CDR3 nucleotides read TGTGCCAGCCCGAAGGGACAGGGGGTACCCTCAACTAATGAAAAACTGTTTTTT. Its protein product is CASPKGQGVPSTNEKLFF. Full variable domain (outside the CDR3, taken from reference TRBV11-3 and TRBJ1-4): EAGVVQSPRYKIIEKKQPVAFWCNPISGHNTLYWYLQNLGQGPELLIRYENEEAVDDSQLPKDRFSAERLKGVDSTLKIQPAELGDSAVYLCASPKGQGVPSTNEKLFFGSGTQLSVL.

In this sample, this clonotype turned up many times. The V call is TRBV5-4, the J call TRBJ2-7, with D maybe TRBD1 (6 bases). Trimming pared 2 bases from V and 3 bases from J, leaving 9 bases between. CDR3 length equals 13 residues. CDR1 SGHNT and CDR2 YYREEE come from the germline V gene (reference sequence). CDR3 in amino acids: CASSLAGVYEQYF. The CDR3 nucleotides read TGTGCCAGCAGCTTAGCAGGGGTCTACGAGCAGTACTTC.

The chain uses TRBV6-2 or TRBV6-3 and TRBJ2-1; 14 bases agree with TRBD2. The DNA end is more similar to TRBJ2-7, so the J call may be wrong. CDR1 is MNHEY, CDR2 SVGEGT, per germline. This CDR3 contains 17 residues. CDR3 amino acids: CASSYLVGTSGRYEQYF. DNA of the CDR3: TGTGCCAGCAGTTACTTAGTAGGGACTAGCGGGAGATATGAGCAGTACTTC.

This chain connects TRBV6-2 or TRBV6-3 to TRBJ2-3, with D perhaps TRBD1 or TRBD2 (5 bases each). The CDR3 has 17 residues. Deletions cut 4 bases from V and 4 bases from J, with 21 bases between. Germline CDR1 and CDR2: MNHEY and SVGEGT. The CDR3 sequence is CASSSRFSGTGADTQYF. CDR3 sequence (DNA): TGTGCCAGCAGTTCACGCTTTTCAGGGACCGGGGCAGATACGCAGTATTTT.

This sequence joins TRBV20-1 and TRBJ2-1, with TRBD2 matching 7 bases. CDR3 size: 16 residues. The trim removed 3 bases at V and 8 bases at J, leaving 16 bases unmatched. Germline loops: CDR1 DFQATT, CDR2 SNEGSKA (reference sequence). The DNA of the CDR3 is TGCAGTGCTAGGTTGGGGAGGGCGGCATGGCTCGATGAGCAGTTCTTC. Translation: CSARLGRAAWLDEQFF.

The gene calls are TRBV6-5 and TRBJ1-5; no reliable D call. Germline loops: CDR1 MNHEY, CDR2 SVGAGI. V was shortened by 11 bases and J by 5 bases, with 1 base between the two germline ends. The CDR3 runs 8 residues. CDR3 sequence reads: CAYQPQHF. The CDR3 DNA sequence: TGTGCCTATCAGCCCCAGCATTTT.

This clonotype was seen repeatedly, ten times or more. J is TRBJ2-7 and V is TRBV20-1; D remains unclear. Germline CDR1 and CDR2: DFQATT and SNEGSKA (reference sequence). This CDR3 contains 14 residues. The V end was cut by 3 bases, the J end by 3 bases, with 15 bases between. DNA for the CDR3: TGCAGTGCTAGCTTCCGAGGCAGTGTCTACGAGCAGTACTTC. Translated: CSASFRGSVYEQYF.

This clonotype was observed many times. At one of its ends the junction is not consistent with the germline gene, which may arise from a read error. The chain employs TRBV6-6 and TRBJ1-3; tentatively, D is TRBD1 (5 bases). The CDR3 is 11 residues long. From germline, CDR1 is MNHNY and CDR2 SVGAGI (reference sequence). In DNA form, the CDR3 reads TGTGCCAGCAGTGACTCCGGGGGAGGATATTTT. Translation gives CASSDSGGGYF.

As for this clonotype: A much more abundant neighbour one base away suggests this may be a read error. V usage is TRBV2 and J usage is TRBJ1-6; the D gene is possibly TRBD1 (6 bases). Germline V gives CDR1 SNHLY, CDR2 FYNNEI. The CDR3 consists of 15 residues. The CDR3 DNA reads as TGTGCCAGCAGCCAAGGGGGGGGCTCTGGCTCACCCCTCCGCTTT. Encoded protein: CASSQGGGSGSPLRF.

This clonotype was seen many times. The chain is built from TRBV6-1 and TRBJ1-5; 11 bases agree with TRBD1. The V gene's germline CDR1 is MNHNS and CDR2 SASEGT. The CDR3 loop spans 16 amino acids. The J segment lost 2 bases and the V segment lost 7 bases, leaving 7 bases of the junction unmatched. CDR3 DNA: TGTGCCAGCAAGGACAGGGGGCGGGGTGGCAATCAGCCCCAGCATTTT. This gives the protein CASKDRGRGGNQPQHF.

This clonotype was counted at least ten times. V gene TRBV4-2 combines with J gene TRBJ2-5; D uncertain. V shed 1 base and J shed 3 bases, with 9 bases lying between them. The germline V gene has CDR1 LGHNA and CDR2 YNFKEQ. The CDR3 spans 14 residues. The CDR3 DNA reads as TGTGCCAGCAGCCAAGGGTCTAGAAAAGAGACCCAGTACTTC. Protein sequence: CASSQGSRKETQYF.

The chain has TRBV7-2 and TRBJ2-3, with 8 bases matching TRBD1. In germline, CDR1 is SGHTA, CDR2 FQGNSA. The CDR3 spans 15 residues. Unmatched junction bases numbered 4, after V lost 5 bases and J lost 0 bases. This CDR3 reads CASSAWTGSTDTQYF. In DNA, the CDR3 is TGTGCCAGCAGCGCCTGGACAGGGAGCACAGATACGCAGTATTTT.

This clonotype has more than one count but fewer than ten. This chain links TRBV20-1 with TRBJ2-1, with 8 bases identical to TRBD2. Germline V lookup: CDR1 DFQATT, CDR2 SNEGSKA (reference sequence). This CDR3 contains 15 residues. The trim removed 6 bases at V and 9 bases at J, leaving 16 bases unmatched. CDR3 protein: CSAPSGSLVSGEQFF. The DNA for the CDR3 is TGCAGTGCCCCGAGCGGGAGCCTTGTCAGCGGTGAGCAGTTCTTC.

This clonotype was detected ten times or more. Sequence at one end of the junction differs from germline and may be a read error. V is TRBV2 and J is TRBJ2-1; tentative D call: TRBD2 (5 bases). Germline-derived CDR1 and CDR2 are SNHLY and FYNNEI. The CDR3 is 12 amino acids. The CDR3 nucleotides read TGTGCCAGCAGTACCGGGCTAATAAAGCGGCTCTTC. It encodes CASSTGLIKRLF.

Of note for this clonotype: This is likely a read error, given that the CDR3 carries no conserved phenylalanine or tryptophan at its end. This sequence joins TRBV7-2 and TRBJ2-3; D ambiguous. The DNA end is a closer match to TRBJ1-5, so the J assignment may be wrong. Germline CDR1 is SGHTA and CDR2 is FQGNSA. The CDR3 has 15 amino acids. The CDR3 DNA is TGTGCCACGGCCAGCGCGCCTGGGAACACAGATACGCAGCATCTT. This gives the protein CATASAPGNTDTQHL.

This clonotype was detected ten times or more. V usage is TRBV3-1 and J usage is TRBJ1-4, with a weak D call TRBD1 (6 bases). The CDR3 is 16 residues long. Germline CDR1 and CDR2: LGHDT and YNNKEL (reference sequence). The V gene lost 4 bases and the J gene lost 2 bases, with 14 bases spanning the gap. The CDR3 bases are TGTGCCAGCAGCCTTACAGGGACATCGACTAATGAAAAACTGTTTTTT. As protein: CASSLTGTSTNEKLFF.

This clonotype was picked up many times. V usage is TRBV19 and J usage is TRBJ1-5; TRBD1 aligns across 11 bases. This CDR3 is built from 16 residues. The germline V gene encodes CDR1 LNHDA and CDR2 SQIVND (reference sequence). The V and J ends lost 4 bases and 6 bases, in that order; junction bases with no gene match: 8. The CDR3 DNA is TGTGCCAGTAGTAAAAGGACAGGGGGCGTGAGTCAGCCCCAGCATTTT. This translates into CASSKRTGGVSQPQHF. Based on the CDR3 plus reference TRBV19 and TRBJ1-5, the full variable domain is DGGITQSPKYLFRKEGQNVTLSCEQNLNHDAMYWYRQDPGQGLRLIYYSQIVNDFQKGDIAEGYSVSREKKESFPLTVTSAQKNPTAFYLCASSKRTGGVSQPQHFGDGTRLSIL.

In the case of this clonotype: Since a much larger clone is just one base distant, this may be a read error. The CDR3 does not close with the conserved phenylalanine or tryptophan, likely indicating a read error. This rearrangement joins TRBV19 to TRBJ1-5, with TRBD1 matching over 9 bases. CDR1 LNHDA and CDR2 SQIVND come from the germline V gene (reference sequence). Unmatched junction bases numbered 8, after V lost 6 bases and J lost 2 bases. This CDR3 spans 16 amino acids. CDR3 sequence reads: CASREDRGGGNQPQHS. The CDR3 bases are TGTGCCAGTAGAGAGGACAGGGGCGGTGGCAATCAGCCCCAGCATTCT.